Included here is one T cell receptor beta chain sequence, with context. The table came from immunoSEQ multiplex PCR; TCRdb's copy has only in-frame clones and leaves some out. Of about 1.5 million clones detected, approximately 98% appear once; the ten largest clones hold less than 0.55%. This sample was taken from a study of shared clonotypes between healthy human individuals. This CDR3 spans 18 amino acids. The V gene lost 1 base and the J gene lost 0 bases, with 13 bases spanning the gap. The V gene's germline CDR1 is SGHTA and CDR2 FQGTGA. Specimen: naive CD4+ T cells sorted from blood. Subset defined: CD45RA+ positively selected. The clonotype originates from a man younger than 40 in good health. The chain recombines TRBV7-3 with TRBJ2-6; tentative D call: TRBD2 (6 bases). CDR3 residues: CASSLKGGPISGANVLTF. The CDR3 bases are TGTGCCAGCAGCTTAAAGGGAGGACCCATCTCTGGGGCCAACGTCCTGACTTTC.